This TCR beta chain was obtained from a study of blood T cell repertoires in COVID-19. Study-level information: Collection of acute and convalescent COVID-19 samples took place in the United States, Italy and Spain.

Among Cohort 3 donors, those recovered had two negative PCRs, clearance, or symptom resolution. In the source study's methods: Amplification of reference gene primers provided the estimated nucleated cell counts. Sequenced by immunoSEQ multiplex PCR; TCRdb stores in-frame clones only, minus some. V and J calls and clone size follow that table, whereas D and trimming were derived from the DNA. The repertoire holds about 330,000 clones, with just over 85% as singletons. The ends lost 8 bases at V and 7 bases at J; junction bases unmatched: 6. Germline V gene lookup returns CDR1 WSHSY and CDR2 SAAADI. The CDR3 sequence is 14 residues long.

The TCR was taken from a woman between 18 and 30 years old who had recovered from COVID-19. The chain has TRBV10-2 and TRBJ2-2; 11 positions agree with TRBD1. The sequenced sample was PBMCs or T cells enriched from blood (not recorded which). The CDR3 nucleotides are TGCGCCAGCGGGGACAGGGGGAAAGGCGGGGAGCTGTTTTTT. This encodes CASGDRGKGGELFF.